The 12 T cell receptor beta chains given below trace back to one sample, sequenced in a study of T-cell memory formation after mild COVID-19. A single record per CDR3 protein comes from TCRdb applying MiXCR to the 5' RACE reads. The sample has around 320,000 distinct CDR3 sequences; 14% are singletons. The specimen was PBMCs or a T cell subset sorted from them (not recorded which). Receptors originate from a man aged 18 to 29 who had mild COVID-19 (a few samples of this study predate the infection). Cell type and time point are not known.

In its sample, this clonotype was seen a few times. This sequence joins TRBV5-1 and TRBJ2-1; 12 positions agree with TRBD2. Germline V gene data show CDR1 as SGHRS and CDR2 as YFSETQ. The V segment lost 4 bases and the J segment 7 bases; nucleotides outside the gene matches: 6. The CDR3 covers 15 residues. The CDR3 DNA reads as TGCGCCAGCAGCGCTCGGACTAGCGGGGTAAATGAGCAGTTCTTC. Translation: CASSARTSGVNEQFF.

The chain combines TRBV21-1 with TRBJ2-7; the table's D call of TRBD2 was not tested on the DNA. TRBV21-1 is a pseudogene locus. This CDR3 has 16 residues. CDR3 DNA sequence: TGTGCCAGCAGCAAAGGTTTGGGAGAGGGCTTTTACGAGCAGTACGTC. This codes for CASSKGLGEGFYEQYV.

V and J are TRBV4-1 and TRBJ2-7; D possibly uses TRBD1 or TRBD2 (6 bases each). The V and J ends lost 1 base and 4 bases respectively, with 14 bases between them. The CDR3 has 15 residues. The germline V gene has CDR1 MGHRA and CDR2 YSYEKL. CDR3 DNA: TGCGCCAGCAGCCAAGTCATGGGGGGCTCTTACGAGCAGTACGTC. It codes for CASSQVMGGSYEQYV.

The V gene is TRBV5-3, the J gene TRBJ1-5; maybe TRBD1 (5 bases). TRBV5-3 is assigned to the ORF class and has an uncertain function. CDR3 length: 15 residues. The V gene lost 2 bases and the J gene lost 5 bases, with 14 bases spanning the gap. The CDR3 DNA follows: TGTGCCAGAAGCTTTCGACGGGGGAACCATCAGCCCCAGCATTTT. Amino acids: CARSFRRGNHQPQHF.

This clonotype was seen more than once but under ten times. The chain couples TRBV7-6 to TRBJ2-7, with D hard to call. Between the trimmed V and J ends, which lost 2 bases and 1 base, there was a span of 12 bases. This CDR3 is built from 15 residues. CDR1 is SGHVS, CDR2 FNYEAQ, per germline. CDR3 protein: CASSLLGMFSYEQYV. The CDR3 DNA sequence: TGTGCCAGCAGCTTACTAGGCATGTTTTCCTACGAGCAGTACGTC.

V is TRBV23-1 and J is TRBJ2-3, with D possibly matching TRBD2 (5 bases). TRBV23-1 is filed as an ORF, its function uncertain. V was trimmed by 0 bases and J by 0 bases, leaving 7 bases between them. This CDR3 is 15 amino acids long. CDR3 loop: CASSQSGESTDTQYF. CDR3 coding DNA: TGCGCCAGCAGTCAATCGGGAGAGAGCACAGATACGCAGTATTTT.

Many counts were recorded for this clonotype. The chain carries TRBV10-3 and TRBJ2-5; perhaps TRBD2 as D (5 bases). The V end was cut by 5 bases, the J end by 4 bases, with 14 bases between. Germline V gene sequence: CDR1 ENHRY, CDR2 SYGVKD. The CDR3 has 14 amino acids. The CDR3 here is CAISPGLEGETQYF. The CDR3 DNA is TGTGCCATCAGTCCCGGACTCGAAGGAGAGACCCAGTACTTC.

The V gene is TRBV4-3, the J gene TRBJ2-1; D might be TRBD1 or TRBD2, each matching 6 bases. There are 17 residues in the CDR3. The germline CDR1 and CDR2 sequences are LGHNA and YSLEER. The germline V and J ends were trimmed by 0 bases and 2 bases, with 14 bases remaining between them. In DNA form, the CDR3 reads TGCGCCAGCAGCCAAGATCGGCTAGGGGGGCCCTACAATGAGCAGTTCTTC. The encoded protein is CASSQDRLGGPYNEQFF.

This clonotype was seen just once. The chain carries TRBV3-1 and TRBJ2-1; no firm D call. The V gene's germline CDR1 is LGHDT and CDR2 YNNKEL (reference sequence). V shed 1 base and J shed 0 bases, with 10 bases lying between them. The CDR3 loop spans 16 amino acids. The CDR3 sequence is CASSQARITSYNEQFF. The CDR3 nucleotides are TGTGCCAGCAGCCAAGCCAGGATTACCTCCTACAATGAGCAGTTCTTC.

This clonotype was picked up a small number of times. The CDR3 loop reads CASVGLAGGGETQYF. The CDR3 nucleotides read TGTGCCAGCGTCGGACTAGCGGGGGGTGGAGAGACCCAGTACTTC. The J gene is TRBJ2-5, the V gene TRBV6-5; 14 bases are a match to TRBD2. This CDR3 region has 15 residues. Germline trimming cut 8 bases from V and 4 bases from J; bases unmatched to any gene: 6. Germline V gene data show CDR1 as MNHEY and CDR2 as SVGAGI.

This clonotype was seen more than once but under ten times. J is TRBJ1-2 and V is TRBV4-2, with D unresolved. The CDR3 loop spans 14 amino acids. The V gene lost 0 bases and the J gene lost 1 base, with 6 bases spanning the gap. Germline V gene lookup returns CDR1 LGHNA and CDR2 YNFKEQ. The CDR3 spells CASSQELGNYGYTF. CDR3 nucleotides: TGTGCCAGCAGCCAAGAACTGGGTAACTATGGCTACACCTTC.

This clonotype was detected only a few times. The rearrangement links TRBV7-9 to TRBJ1-5; the match to TRBD1 covers 7 bases. CDR3 size: 15 residues. From germline, CDR1 is SEHNR and CDR2 FQNEAQ (reference sequence). V gave up 3 bases and J gave up 0 bases; unmatched junction bases: 2. The CDR3: CASSLGQHSNQPQHF. The CDR3 nucleotides are TGTGCCAGCAGCTTGGGACAGCATAGCAATCAGCCCCAGCATTTT.